The clone carrying this T cell receptor (beta chain) was detected only a few times. The antigen remains unidentified. This specimen comes from a study of identifying expanded T cells in peripheral blood. General study points: Over around two and four weeks, about 15 and 19 clones changed, versus 1.2 between replicates. Variance in clone template counts between approximately two-week samples significantly increased with total template count across all healthy donors.

Collection occurred without any documented infections or immune events in donors. Method: immunoSEQ multiplex PCR; TCRdb's copy keeps in-frame clones and lacks some. Of about 100,000 clones in the sample, over 70% are singletons; the top ten hold approximately 6%. The source of this sequence is a person aged 18 to 75 in good health. The sample was blood.

The CDR3 DNA reads TGTGCCAGTAGTAGGGGCCAGAACTACGAGCAGTACTTC. It is translated as CASSRGQNYEQYF. The chain recombines TRBV19 with TRBJ2-7; D possibly corresponds to TRBD1 (5 bases). The CDR3 has 13 residues. CDR1 and CDR2 (germline): LNHDA, SQIVND (reference sequence). V shed 4 bases and J shed 3 bases, with 10 bases lying between them.